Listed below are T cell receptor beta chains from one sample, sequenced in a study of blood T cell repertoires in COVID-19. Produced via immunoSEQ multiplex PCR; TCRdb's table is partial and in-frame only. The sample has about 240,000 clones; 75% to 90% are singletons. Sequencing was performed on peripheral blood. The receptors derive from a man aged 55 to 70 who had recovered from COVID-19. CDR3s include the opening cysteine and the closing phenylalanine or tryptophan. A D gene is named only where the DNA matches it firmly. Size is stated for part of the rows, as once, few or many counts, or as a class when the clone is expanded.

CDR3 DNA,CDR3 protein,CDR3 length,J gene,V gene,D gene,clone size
TGCGCCAGCAGCTTGAGGACAGGGGGCCCGGACACCTTC,CASSLRTGGPDTF,13,TRBJ1-2,TRBV5-1,TRBD1,.
TGTGCCAGCAGCTTAGTAGCGGGGGCCACCTACGAGCAGTACTTC,CASSLVAGATYEQYF,15,TRBJ2-7,TRBV7-8,TRBD2,.
TGCGCCAGCGCTCCTAGAGGGAACACAGATACGCAGTATTTT,CASAPRGNTDTQYF,14,TRBJ2-3,TRBV5-1,.,.
TGTGCCAGCAGCCAAGACCCAGCGGGGGGGCCAACAAATGAGCAGTTCTTC,CASSQDPAGGPTNEQFF,17,TRBJ2-1,TRBV3-1/TRBV3-2,TRBD2,.
TGTGCCAGCAGTGAGGGGAGCGGGCAGTCCTATCCGGGTGCCTTC,CASSEGSGQSYPGAF,15,TRBJ1-2,TRBV2,.,.
TGTGCCAGCAGCCCTCCCGTCAGGGGGCCTGAAAAACTGTTTTTT,CASSPPVRGPEKLFF,15,TRBJ1-4,TRBV21-1,.,.
TGTGCCACCAGTGGGGCAGGGCTCTACGAGCAGTACTTC,CATSGAGLYEQYF,13,TRBJ2-7,TRBV24-1,.,.
TGTGCCAGCCGGAGGAACACTGAAGCTTTCTTT,CASRRNTEAFF,11,TRBJ1-1,TRBV5-4,.,.
TGTGCCAGCAGTTACTCGATGTATAGTTCCGAGCAGTACTTC,CASSYSMYSSEQYF,14,TRBJ2-7,TRBV6-2/TRBV6-3,.,few
TGCGCCAGCAGCTCCTCAGGGGGGCTGAGCTACGAGCAGTACTTC,CASSSSGGLSYEQYF,15,TRBJ2-7,TRBV5-1,.,.
TGTGCCAGCAGTACAAACAGGGGATCAAGCTCTGGAAACACCATATATTTT,CASSTNRGSSSGNTIYF,17,TRBJ1-3,TRBV27,TRBD1,.
TGTGCCAGCAGTGAAGGCTCCGGGACACTCTACGAGCAGTACTTC,CASSEGSGTLYEQYF,15,TRBJ2-7,TRBV6-1,.,once
TGTGCCAGCAGTTTACGACAGCTGTCTCAGTACTTC,CASSLRQLSQYF,12,TRBJ2-4,TRBV12-3/TRBV12-4,.,.
TGTGCCAGCAATAGAGAGGGGGGGGGCACAGATACGCAGTATTTT,CASNREGGGTDTQYF,15,TRBJ2-3,TRBV2,.,.
TGTGCCAGCTCACCAGGGGGCAACGGTCAGCCCCAGCATTTT,CASSPGGNGQPQHF,14,TRBJ1-5,TRBV18,.,few
TGTGCCAGCAGCGACCAGGGGCTAGGAGGCTACACCTTC,CASSDQGLGGYTF,13,TRBJ1-2,TRBV7-9,.,few
TGCGCCAGCAGCTTCGGACTAGCGGGAGGCACAGATACGCAGTATTTT,CASSFGLAGGTDTQYF,16,TRBJ2-3,TRBV5-1,TRBD2,.
TGTGCCAGCTCACTAACGGTCGACAGGGCCCAGCCCCAGCATTTT,CASSLTVDRAQPQHF,15,TRBJ1-5,TRBV18,TRBD1,.
TGTGCCAGCAGTGATCATAGCACAGATACGCAGTATTTT,CASSDHSTDTQYF,13,TRBJ2-3,TRBV25-1,.,.
TGTGCCAGCAGCAGAGCCGGGACAGCCACAGATACGCAGTATTTT,CASSRAGTATDTQYF,15,TRBJ2-3,TRBV6-5,TRBD1,.
TGTGCCACATTTAGTACTAACTATGGCTACACCTTC,CATFSTNYGYTF,12,TRBJ1-2,TRBV10-3,.,.
TGTGCCAGCAGCGAAGATCGGGACAGTAACTATGGCTACACCTTC,CASSEDRDSNYGYTF,15,TRBJ1-2,TRBV11-2,TRBD1,.
TGTGCCAGCAGCGACAGGGGGCCCGTGCATTTT,CASSDRGPVHF,11,TRBJ1-5,TRBV2,TRBD1,.
TGCGCCAGCAGCCAGATGGCCTACGGGGGCTACACCTTC,CASSQMAYGGYTF,13,TRBJ1-2,TRBV4-1,.,.
TGTGCCAGCAGCCGCAGGTCGACAGGGGATAATGAAAAACTGTTTTTT,CASSRRSTGDNEKLFF,16,TRBJ1-4,TRBV3-1/TRBV3-2,TRBD1,.
TGTGCCACAGGACAGGGGGGCACCGGGGAGCTGTTTTTT,CATGQGGTGELFF,13,TRBJ2-2,TRBV10-3,TRBD1,.
TGTGCCAGCAGCCCTCAAACAGCAAACACTGAAGCTTTCTTT,CASSPQTANTEAFF,14,TRBJ1-1,TRBV9,.,once
TGCGCCAGCAGTGAGTCTGGGAGGGCGATCACTGGAAACACCATATATTTT,CASSESGRAITGNTIYF,17,TRBJ1-3,TRBV10-2,.,.
TGTGCCAGCTCGCCGGGACAGGGGAAGGTCGGGGAGCTGTTTTTT,CASSPGQGKVGELFF,15,TRBJ2-2,TRBV18,TRBD1,.
TGTGCCAGCAGCCCGGCTAGACGGCACACCGGGGAGCTGTTTTTT,CASSPARRHTGELFF,15,TRBJ2-2,TRBV5-6,.,.
TGCGCCAGCAGCCGACCCAGGGGACAGGAAGAGACCCAGTACTTC,CASSRPRGQEETQYF,15,TRBJ2-5,TRBV5-1,TRBD1,.
TGCGCCAGCAGCCCCCGCCCTGCTCAGGGAGGCACTGAAGCTTTCTTT,CASSPRPAQGGTEAFF,16,TRBJ1-1,TRBV5-1,.,.
TGTGCCAGCAGCCGAATAAAGGGGACTAGCATTCCAACCTACAATGAGCAGTTCTTC,CASSRIKGTSIPTYNEQFF,19,TRBJ2-1,TRBV9,TRBD2,.
TGCGCCAGCAGTCGGGGGGCCCCGAACACCGGGGAGCTGTTTTTT,CASSRGAPNTGELFF,15,TRBJ2-2,TRBV5-1,.,.
TGTGCTAGTGGTGGAGGGGATACGCAGTATTTT,CASGGGDTQYF,11,TRBJ2-3,TRBV12-5,.,.
TGTGCCACCAGTGTTTTGGGGCGCAATGGCTGGGAGCTGTTTTTT,CATSVLGRNGWELFF,15,TRBJ2-2,TRBV24-1,.,.
TGCGCCAGCAGCACAGTATATGGCTACACCTTC,CASSTVYGYTF,11,TRBJ1-2,TRBV10-2,.,.
TGTGCCAGCTCACCCAGGGGGAAGTCCCACGAGCAGTACTTC,CASSPRGKSHEQYF,14,TRBJ2-7,TRBV18,TRBD1,many
TGTGCCTGGAGTGTACGCAGGGGCACCGGGGAGCTGTTTTTT,CAWSVRRGTGELFF,14,TRBJ2-2,TRBV30,.,.
TGCAGTGCTAGTGGGGGGCGCGACTCTGGGGCCAACGTCCTGACTTTC,CSASGGRDSGANVLTF,16,TRBJ2-6,TRBV20-1,.,.
TGTGCCAGCAGTTACTCGAAGACAGGGTATGAGTATGGCTACACCTTC,CASSYSKTGYEYGYTF,16,TRBJ1-2,TRBV6-6,TRBD1,.
TGTGCCAGCAGCTTGTGGGCGGGGGGGTCTAATTCACCCCTCCACTTT,CASSLWAGGSNSPLHF,16,TRBJ1-6,TRBV5-6,.,few
TGTGCCAGCAGCGGGACTAGAGGTGGCTACACCTTC,CASSGTRGGYTF,12,TRBJ1-2,TRBV5-6,.,.